The 7 T cell receptor beta chains in this list originate from one sample, sequenced in a study of T cells in localized non-small cell lung cancer. Assay: immunoSEQ multiplex PCR; the TCRdb copy retains only in-frame clones and omits some. This sample has tens of thousands of clones, with roughly 76% found just once. This material consisted of PBMCs, taken before any cancer treatment. All receptors derive from a man between 40 and 69 years old with stage II lung adenocarcinoma.

CDR3 sequence (DNA): TGCAGCGTTGGGACTAGCACAGATACGCAGTATTTT. Its protein product is CSVGTSTDTQYF. J is TRBJ2-3 and V is TRBV29-1; D possibly corresponds to TRBD2 (5 bases). The CDR3 runs 12 residues. Germline CDR1 is SQVTM and CDR2 is ANQGSEA. Trimming stripped 4 bases from V and 0 bases from J, with 5 bases between.

V gene TRBV2 combines with J gene TRBJ1-5; D might be TRBD1 (5 bases). Trimming left V 0 bases short and J 6 bases short, with 6 bases between. This CDR3 is 13 amino acids long. CDR1 is SNHLY and CDR2 is FYNNEI in the germline V gene. The CDR3 DNA follows: TGTGCCAGCAGTGAAGCAGGGGCTCAGCCCCAGCATTTT. This codes for CASSEAGAQPQHF.

This clone was counted only a few times. The genes are TRBV7-2 and TRBJ2-7; D is perhaps TRBD2 (5 bases). In germline, CDR1 is SGHTA, CDR2 FQGNSA. The CDR3 contains 16 residues. V dropped 3 bases and J dropped 0 bases, with 15 bases sitting between them. This chain's CDR3 is CASSLQSGDASYEQYF. In nucleotides, the CDR3 is TGTGCCAGCAGCTTGCAAAGCGGTGATGCCTCCTACGAGCAGTACTTC.

The genes are TRBV5-1 and TRBJ2-7; D unclear. The germline V and J ends were trimmed by 0 bases and 3 bases, with 13 bases remaining between them. This CDR3 is 15 amino acids long. From germline, CDR1 is SGHRS and CDR2 YFSETQ. CDR3 sequence (DNA): TGCGCCAGCAGCTTGGAGGCTCCCCCTAACTACGAGCAGTACTTC. Protein sequence: CASSLEAPPNYEQYF.

The V call is TRBV30, the J call TRBJ1-6, with D uncertain. The CDR3 sequence is 14 residues long. Trimming stripped 4 bases from V and 7 bases from J, with 14 bases between. CDR1 and CDR2 from the germline V gene are GTSNPN and SVGIG (reference sequence). As DNA, the CDR3 is TGTGCCTGGAACCTAGGCAGGCCCAATTCACCCCTCCACTTT. This gives the protein CAWNLGRPNSPLHF.

The rearrangement joins TRBV2 to TRBJ1-5; TRBD1 matches at 10 bases. Germline-derived CDR1 and CDR2 are SNHLY and FYNNEI. Trimming at V came to 4 bases and at J to 6 bases, leaving 6 bases not matched to a gene. CDR3 length: 15 amino acids. The DNA of the CDR3 is TGTGCCAGCAGTGTAGGACAGGGGGGTGGTCAGCCCCAGCATTTT. It encodes CASSVGQGGGQPQHF.

The rearrangement links TRBV5-8 to TRBJ1-4; D unclear. V lost 4 bases and J lost 5, with 12 bases in between. CDR1 is SGHTS, CDR2 YDEGEE, per germline. The CDR3 has 14 residues. As DNA, the CDR3 is TGTGCCAGCAGCCCCAGGAGGGCCAATGAAAAACTGTTTTTT. The encoded protein is CASSPRRANEKLFF.